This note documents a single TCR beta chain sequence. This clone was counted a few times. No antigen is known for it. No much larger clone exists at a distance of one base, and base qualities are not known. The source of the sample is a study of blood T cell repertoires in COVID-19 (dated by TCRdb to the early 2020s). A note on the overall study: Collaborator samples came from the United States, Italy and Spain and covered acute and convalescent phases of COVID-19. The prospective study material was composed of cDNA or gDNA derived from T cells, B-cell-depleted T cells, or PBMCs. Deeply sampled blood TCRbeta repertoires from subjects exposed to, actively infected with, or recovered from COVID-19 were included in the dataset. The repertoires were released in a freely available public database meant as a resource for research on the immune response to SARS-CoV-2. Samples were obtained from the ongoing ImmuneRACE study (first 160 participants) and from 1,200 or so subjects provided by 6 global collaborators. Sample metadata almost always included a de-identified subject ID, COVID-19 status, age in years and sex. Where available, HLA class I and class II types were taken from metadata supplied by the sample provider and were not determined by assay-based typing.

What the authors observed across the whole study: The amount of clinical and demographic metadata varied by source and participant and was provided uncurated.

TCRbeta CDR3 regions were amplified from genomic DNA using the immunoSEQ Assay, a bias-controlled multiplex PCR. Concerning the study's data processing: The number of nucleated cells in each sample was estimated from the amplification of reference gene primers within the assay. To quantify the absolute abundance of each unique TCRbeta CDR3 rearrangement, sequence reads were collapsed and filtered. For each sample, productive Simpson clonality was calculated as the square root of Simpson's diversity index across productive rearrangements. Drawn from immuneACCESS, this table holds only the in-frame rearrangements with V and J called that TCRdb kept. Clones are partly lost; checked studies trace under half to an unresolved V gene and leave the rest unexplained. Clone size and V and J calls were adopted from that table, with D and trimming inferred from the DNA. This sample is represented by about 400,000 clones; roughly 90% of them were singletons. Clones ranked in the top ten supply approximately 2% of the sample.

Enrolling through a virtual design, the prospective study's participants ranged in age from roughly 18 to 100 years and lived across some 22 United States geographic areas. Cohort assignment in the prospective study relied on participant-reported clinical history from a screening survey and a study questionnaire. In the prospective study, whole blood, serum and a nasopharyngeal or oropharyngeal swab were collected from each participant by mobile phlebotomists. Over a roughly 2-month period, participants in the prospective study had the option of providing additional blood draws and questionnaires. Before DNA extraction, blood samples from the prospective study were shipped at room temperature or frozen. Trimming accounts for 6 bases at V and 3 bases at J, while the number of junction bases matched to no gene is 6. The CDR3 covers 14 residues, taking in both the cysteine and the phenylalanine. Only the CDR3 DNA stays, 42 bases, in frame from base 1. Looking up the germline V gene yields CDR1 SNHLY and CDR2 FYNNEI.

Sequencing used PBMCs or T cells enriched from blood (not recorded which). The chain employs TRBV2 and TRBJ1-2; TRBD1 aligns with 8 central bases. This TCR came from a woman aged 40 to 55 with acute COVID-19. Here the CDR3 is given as CASRRTGQDYGYTF. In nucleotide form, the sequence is TGTGCCAGCAGAAGGACAGGGCAAGACTATGGCTACACCTTC. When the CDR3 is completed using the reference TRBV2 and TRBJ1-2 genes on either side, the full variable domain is EPEVTQTPSHQVTQMGQEVILRCVPISNHLYFYWYRQILGQKVEFLVSFYNNEISEKSEIFDDQFSVERPDGSNFTLKIRSTKLEDSAMYFCASRRTGQDYGYTFGSGTRLTVV.